A single sample is the source of the 13 T cell receptor beta chains below, sequenced in a study of shared clonotypes between healthy human individuals. As defined, naive CD8 cells were CD45RO-negative and positively selected for CCR7, with terminally differentiated effector memory CD45RA+ cells excluded. Data came from immunoSEQ multiplex PCR; TCRdb stores just in-frame clones and leaves some out. Among about 700,000 clones listed, roughly 94% were seen once. Sequencing was performed on naive CD8+ T cells sorted from blood. These receptors were collected from a man between 25 and 39 years old in good health.

The rearrangement joins TRBV5-1 to TRBJ1-1; D remains ambiguous. The germline gives CDR1 SGHRS, CDR2 YFSETQ. Trimming removed 0 bases from V and 3 bases from J, with 12 bases in between. The CDR3 is made up of 15 amino acids. The CDR3 protein is CASSLGIHGDTEAFF. The CDR3 region has the DNA TGCGCCAGCAGCTTGGGAATCCATGGGGACACTGAAGCTTTCTTT.

V is TRBV29-1 and J is TRBJ2-5; TRBD1 might be the D (6 bases). Germline assignment: CDR1 SQVTM and CDR2 ANQGSEA. The CDR3 length is 14 residues. V dropped 0 bases and J dropped 5 bases, with 13 bases sitting between them. The CDR3 region is CSVEDLEGVETQYF. The CDR3 DNA sequence: TGCAGCGTTGAAGATCTTGAGGGGGTTGAGACCCAGTACTTC.

This clone was counted only a few times. The CDR3 loop reads CAISESPRDNYEQYF. CDR3 coding DNA: TGTGCCATCAGTGAGTCCCCCCGGGACAACTACGAGCAGTACTTC. The chain is built from TRBV10-3 and TRBJ2-7; tentatively, D is TRBD1 (6 bases). The CDR3 is 15 residues long. From germline, CDR1 is ENHRY and CDR2 SYGVKD. V shed 0 bases and J shed 3 bases, with 12 bases lying between them.

V and J are TRBV7-9 and TRBJ2-7, with D possibly matching TRBD1 (5 bases). The V end lost 7 bases, the J end lost 4 bases, and 17 bases lay between the germline ends. The CDR3 runs 14 residues. CDR1 and CDR2 from the germline V gene are SEHNR and FQNEAQ (reference sequence). CDR3 amino acids: CASTDRAYPYEQYF. The CDR3 region has the DNA TGTGCCAGCACAGACAGAGCCTACCCATACGAGCAGTACTTC.

The chain uses TRBV9 and TRBJ2-4, with D maybe TRBD1 (6 bases). Germline V gene sequence: CDR1 SGDLS, CDR2 YYNGEE. Trimming took 4 bases from V and 8 from J, leaving 16 bases between them. This CDR3 is 14 amino acids long. The CDR3 DNA reads TGTGCCAGCAGCTCAAGGGGGTTGGAGGACATTCAGTACTTC. It specifies CASSSRGLEDIQYF.

The chain recombines TRBV2 with TRBJ2-2; 11 bases map to TRBD2. CDR1 is SNHLY and CDR2 is FYNNEI in the germline V gene. The CDR3 consists of 17 residues. The V and J ends lost 6 bases and 7 bases, in that order; junction bases with no gene match: 13. This CDR3 reads CASRSRVLAGVDGELFF. In nucleotides, the CDR3 is TGTGCCAGCAGATCTCGAGTACTAGCGGGAGTGGACGGGGAGCTGTTTTTT.

The chain has TRBV7-9 and TRBJ1-2; no clear D. Trimming stripped 5 bases from V and 8 bases from J, with 15 bases between. The CDR3 sequence is 13 residues long. In germline, CDR1 is SEHNR, CDR2 FQNEAQ (reference sequence). The CDR3 region is CASSKPLPYGYTF. CDR3 coding DNA: TGTGCCAGCAGCAAACCTCTCCCATACGGCTACACCTTC.

This chain links TRBV6-6 with TRBJ1-5; D is uncertain. Trimming removed 0 bases from V and 2 bases from J, with 5 bases in between. Germline loops: CDR1 MNHNY, CDR2 SVGAGI (reference sequence). The CDR3 runs 14 residues. The chain's CDR3 is CASSYSNRNQPQHF. The CDR3 DNA follows: TGTGCCAGCAGTTACTCGAATCGCAATCAGCCCCAGCATTTT.

Turning to this clone: The junction departs from germline at one end; a sequencing error may be responsible. V usage is TRBV7-7 and J usage is TRBJ2-1, with 8 nucleotides matching TRBD1. The germline CDR1 and CDR2 sequences are SSHAT and FNYEAQ (reference sequence). The CDR3 extends over 15 amino acids. The CDR3 DNA is TGTGCTAGCAGCCCAGGACAGGGCTCCTACAATGAGCAGTTCTTC. This sequence encodes CASSPGQGSYNEQFF.

The chain couples TRBV7-2 to TRBJ1-2; TRBD1 is a possible D gene (6 bases). CDR3 length equals 14 residues. Deletions cut 6 bases from V and 7 bases from J, with 18 bases between. Germline CDR1 reads SGHTA; CDR2 reads FQGNSA. CDR3 sequence (DNA): TGTGCCAGCAGTCAAACAGGGTTTGCAGCTGGCTACACCTTC. Translating gives CASSQTGFAAGYTF. Using reference TRBV7-2 and TRBJ1-2 for the parts outside the CDR3, the full variable domain is GAGVSQSPSNKVTEKGKDVELRCDPISGHTALYWYRQSLGQGLEFLIYFQGNSAPDKSGLPSDRFSAERTGGSVSTLTIQRTQQEDSAVYLCASSQTGFAAGYTFGSGTRLTVV.

The V and J genes are TRBV4-1 and TRBJ2-3; D is ambiguous. CDR3 length equals 14 residues. The V gene's germline CDR1 is MGHRA and CDR2 YSYEKL. V lost 4 bases and J lost 1, with 9 bases in between. The CDR3 protein is CASSPDGGTDTQYF. The CDR3 DNA sequence: TGCGCCAGCAGCCCTGATGGGGGCACAGATACGCAGTATTTT.

This chain links TRBV9 with TRBJ1-4; 8 bases match TRBD1. This CDR3 spans 16 amino acids. V gave up 0 bases and J gave up 2 bases; unmatched junction bases: 3. Germline CDR1 is SGDLS and CDR2 is YYNGEE. CDR3 in amino acids: CASSVGQGRTNEKLFF. The CDR3 DNA reads as TGTGCCAGCAGCGTAGGACAGGGGCGGACTAATGAAAAACTGTTTTTT.

V usage is TRBV7-9 and J usage is TRBJ1-1; D remains unclear. V gave up 4 bases and J gave up 1 base, with 7 bases separating them. Germline V gives CDR1 SEHNR, CDR2 FQNEAQ (reference sequence). CDR3 length: 13 residues. The CDR3 loop is CASSSPQNTEAFF. CDR3 sequence (DNA): TGTGCCAGCAGCTCCCCCCAGAACACTGAAGCTTTCTTT.